The sequence of this T cell receptor (beta chain) was determined in a study of beta chain features in type 1 diabetes. Overall study: Examination covered 107,917,701 sorted cells spanning all samples.

Trimming left V 5 bases short and J 0 bases short, with 9 bases between. Germline V CDR1 and CDR2: SGHTA, FQGNSA. This CDR3 has 14 residues. Isolated RNA was reverse transcribed in full, so expressed TCRB transcripts were sequenced. The protocol was immunoSEQ multiplex PCR, while the TCRdb copy is restricted to in-frame clones and leaves out a portion. The sample yields under 150,000 clones, 6.9% seen once. Using CD45RO/CCR7/CD25/CD127/CD95/CD27, CD4+ naive, central memory, regulatory and stem cell-like memory cells were sorted. Notes on the study in general: Type 1 diabetes patients had moderately but significantly shorter TCRB CDR3s in all four CD4+ subsets. The analysis here could not establish whether HLA type shapes TCRB rearrangement.

Many counts were recorded for this clone. The antigen is not known. The chain recombines TRBV7-2 with TRBJ2-3, with D tentatively TRBD2 (5 bases). The source of this sequence is a woman aged 30 to 39 in good health. Sequenced material: central memory CD4+ T cells from blood. CDR3 DNA: TGTGCCAGCAGCCCTCGGGGTAGCACAGATACGCAGTATTTT. It yields the protein CASSPRGSTDTQYF.